This T cell receptor (beta chain) was obtained from a study of PD-1 blockade in classical Hodgkin lymphoma. General observations from the study: Why repertoires differed is undefined; disease activity or prior therapy possibly contributed. A reduction in baseline TCR diversity was reportedly seen in newly diagnosed patients relative to healthy donors.

Profiled with immunoSEQ multiplex PCR; TCRdb holds only in-frame clones, not every one. The data hold around 15,000 clones, with around 93% observed a single time. Documented time point: newly diagnosed, previously untreated cHL patient sample. CD4+ T cells were purified from thawed PBMCs by magnetic negative selection. Researchers used newly diagnosed, untreated classical Hodgkin lymphoma PBMCs for comparison. In the case of this clone: Its antigen is undetermined.

The material sequenced was CD4+ T cells from blood. The TCR sequence derives from a human donor with classical Hodgkin lymphoma.

The DNA for the CDR3 is TGTGCCAGCAGTTTTAACAGGGCTGGAAACACCATATATTTT. It specifies CASSFNRAGNTIYF. J is TRBJ1-3 and V is TRBV28; possibly TRBD1 for D (6 bases). Looked up from germline, CDR1 is MDHEN and CDR2 is SYDVKM. Trimming shortened V by 3 bases and J by 2 bases, and 8 bases separated the two germline ends. This CDR3 spans 14 amino acids.